This T cell receptor beta chain is drawn from a study of post-analysis software for immune sequencing data. Study in general: The patients showed relapsing-remitting, secondary progressive and progressive-relapsing multiple sclerosis courses. Study-wide points: Roughly 5 TRBV segments (TRBV5-6, TRBV5-1 and TRBV20-1 among them) occurred more frequently in patients than in controls. Batch-mates among the samples co-clustered strongly by F measure.

Trimming took 4 bases from V and 1 from J; bases not matched to a gene: 8. The CDR3 loop spans 15 amino acids. CDR1 is DFQATT, CDR2 SNEGSKA, per germline (reference sequence). This clonotype was recorded a few times. Its target is not known. The library was made from cDNA and included unique molecular identifiers. About half a million cDNA molecules were recovered from an input of 1 to 10 million T cells. TCRdb itself ran the PCR reads through MiXCR, one entry per CDR3 protein. The table shows around 770,000 distinct CDR3 sequences, with 35% to 55% occurring only once. The material sequenced was blood. This TCR was sampled from a girl aged 5-17 years with multiple sclerosis. This chain joins TRBV20-1 and TRBJ2-7; 9 positions match TRBD1. The CDR3 DNA is TGCAGTGCTACCAATCCGACAGGGGGATCCTACGAGCAGTACTTC. Its translation is CSATNPTGGSYEQYF.